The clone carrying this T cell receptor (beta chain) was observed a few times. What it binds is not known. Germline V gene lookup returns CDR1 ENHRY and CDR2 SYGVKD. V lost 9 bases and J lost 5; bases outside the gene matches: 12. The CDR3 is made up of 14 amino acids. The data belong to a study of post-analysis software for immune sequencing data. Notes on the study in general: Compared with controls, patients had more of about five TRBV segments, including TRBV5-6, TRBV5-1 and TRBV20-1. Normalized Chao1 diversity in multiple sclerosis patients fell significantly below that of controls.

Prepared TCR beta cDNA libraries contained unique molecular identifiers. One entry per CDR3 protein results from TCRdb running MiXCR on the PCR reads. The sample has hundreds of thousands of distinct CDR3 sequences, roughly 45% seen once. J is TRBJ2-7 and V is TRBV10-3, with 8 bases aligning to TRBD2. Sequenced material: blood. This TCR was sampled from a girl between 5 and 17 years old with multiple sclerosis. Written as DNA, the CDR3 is TGTGCCATGGCCGACTGGACTAGCAGCCACGAGCAGTACTTC. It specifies CAMADWTSSHEQYF.